The 8 T cell receptor beta chains listed next were all sequenced from one sample in a study of T cells in Graves' hyperthyroidism and ophthalmopathy. The TCR beta CDR3 regions underwent amplification using RNA transcripts as the source. The study used the HTBI primer set for a first-round RT-PCR of the TCR CDR3. TCRdb ran MiXCR on the multiplex PCR reads and lists one entry per CDR3 protein. The repertoire holds hundreds of thousands of distinct CDR3 sequences, around 38% seen once, with 8% to 9% in the top ten. Sequenced: blood. The receptor set was obtained from a young man with Graves' hyperthyroidism.

This clonotype was counted between two and nine times. V is TRBV5-1 and J is TRBJ1-2, with D possibly TRBD1 on 5 matching bases. There are 15 residues in the CDR3. Germline CDR1 SGHRS, CDR2 YFSETQ. Trimming took off 5 bases at V and 3 bases at J, with 17 bases between the two ends. DNA for the CDR3: TGCGCCAGCAGACCCCCCGGAACAGGTTACTATGGCTACACCTTC. Translating gives CASRPPGTGYYGYTF.

Remarks on this clonotype: An end of the junction differs from the germline gene, which may be a read error. V is TRBV7-3 and J is TRBJ2-7, with a weak D call TRBD2 (5 bases). Germline V gene data show CDR1 as SGHTA and CDR2 as FQGTGA. The CDR3 is 15 residues long. The CDR3 DNA sequence: TGCGCCAGCAGCCAAGATCACTCGAGCGGCTACGAGCAGTACTTC. Its protein product is CASSQDHSSGYEQYF.

The CDR3 spells CASSLPGYTGELFF. Written as DNA, the CDR3 is TGTGCCAGCAGCTTACCCGGATACACCGGGGAGCTGTTTTTT. This chain connects TRBV7-9 to TRBJ2-2; unclear D gene. V dropped 2 bases and J dropped 3 bases, with 7 bases sitting between them. CDR1 is SEHNR, CDR2 FQNEAQ, per germline (reference sequence). This CDR3 is built from 14 residues.

The CDR3 DNA reads TGTGCCAGCAGTCCGGACAGGGACAACTATGGCTACACCTTC. The encoded protein is CASSPDRDNYGYTF. V and J are TRBV6-5 and TRBJ1-2; 8 positions agree with TRBD1. The CDR3 has 14 amino acids. From germline, CDR1 is MNHEY and CDR2 SVGAGI. Losses at the gene ends were 5 bases for V and 2 bases for J; bases not matched to a gene: 4.

The gene calls are TRBV5-5 and TRBJ1-5; no firm D call. V was cut by 2 bases and J by 6 bases, with 15 bases left in between. This CDR3 is 15 amino acids long. Germline V gene data show CDR1 as SGHKS and CDR2 as YYEKEE (reference sequence). The CDR3 nucleotides are TGTGCCAGCAGCTTCGGAGATACGGGGAGTCAGCCCCAGCATTTT. Its translation: CASSFGDTGSQPQHF.

J is TRBJ2-5 and V is TRBV20-1, with no clear D. Per the germline V gene, CDR1 is DFQATT and CDR2 is SNEGSKA (reference sequence). The CDR3 runs 11 residues. Trimming took 6 bases from V and 7 from J, leaving 12 bases between them. The CDR3 here is CSATTGVTQYF. CDR3 DNA sequence: TGCAGTGCCACCACTGGGGTGACCCAGTACTTC.

V and J are TRBV19 and TRBJ1-4; D is ambiguous. CDR3 length: 16 residues. Germline CDR1 LNHDA, CDR2 SQIVND (reference sequence). V lost 3 bases and J lost 7, with 18 bases in between. DNA for the CDR3: TGTGCCAGTAGTATTTTAAGTCGAGGATTCAGTGAAAAACTGTTTTTT. It translates to CASSILSRGFSEKLFF.

This clonotype was seen at least ten times. The genes are TRBV2 and TRBJ1-6; TRBD1 agrees at 9 bases. The CDR3 is made up of 15 amino acids. The V gene end was trimmed by 6 bases and the J gene end by 7 bases; junction bases not matched to a gene: 7. Per germline, CDR1 SNHLY and CDR2 FYNNEI. The CDR3 region is CASRKTGTGNSPLHF. CDR3 in DNA: TGTGCCAGCAGGAAGACCGGGACAGGGAATTCACCCCTCCACTTT.